The 9 T cell receptor beta chains given below trace back to one sample, sequenced in a study of blood T cell repertoires in COVID-19. Method: immunoSEQ multiplex PCR; TCRdb's copy keeps in-frame clones and lacks some. The top ten clones hold 0.7% of a sample with around 260,000 clones, approximately 88% of them seen once. Sequenced material: peripheral blood. The receptor set was obtained from a human donor in a cohort sampled during active COVID-19.

The V call is TRBV7-8, the J call TRBJ1-2, with 7 bases lining up with TRBD1. The junction had 3 bases not matched to a gene; V was cut back by 0 bases and J by 5 bases. Germline V CDR1 and CDR2: SGHVS, FQNEAQ. This CDR3 spans 14 amino acids. CDR3 in amino acids: CASSLAGGAYGYTF. DNA of the CDR3: TGTGCCAGCAGCTTAGCAGGGGGCGCTTATGGCTACACCTTC.

The J gene is TRBJ2-7, the V gene TRBV13; TRBD2 agrees at 9 bases. V was clipped by 1 base and J by 4 bases; unmatched bases: 11. The CDR3 spans 17 residues. Germline V lookup: CDR1 PRHDT, CDR2 FYEKMQ (reference sequence). CDR3 bases: TGTGCCAGCAGCTTAGTTGGTAGCGGGAGTCTGGAGTACGAGCAGTACTTC. Protein product: CASSLVGSGSLEYEQYF.

The CDR3 is CASSQVLSTEAFF. CDR3 nucleotide sequence: TGCGCCAGCAGCCAAGTATTGAGCACTGAAGCTTTCTTT. The chain uses TRBV4-3 and TRBJ1-1; D remains unclear. The CDR3 covers 13 residues. CDR1 and CDR2 (germline): LGHNA, YSLEER. Trimming took 1 base from V and 4 from J, leaving 7 bases between them.

The genes are TRBV5-4 and TRBJ2-3; D possibly corresponds to TRBD2 (6 bases). V lost 4 bases and J lost 5, with 17 bases in between. This CDR3 contains 15 residues. Germline V gene lookup returns CDR1 SGHNT and CDR2 YYREEE (reference sequence). This chain's CDR3 is CASSPVTSMGDTQYF. The CDR3 region has the DNA TGTGCCAGCAGCCCGGTGACTAGTATGGGAGATACGCAGTATTTT.

The J gene is TRBJ2-3, the V gene TRBV5-1; a possible D gene is TRBD2 (6 bases). Per germline, CDR1 SGHRS and CDR2 YFSETQ. The CDR3 has 15 amino acids. Trimming removed 3 bases from V and 0 bases from J, with 11 bases in between. In DNA, the CDR3 is TGCGCCAGCAGCTCCGCTAGCGTAAGCACAGATACGCAGTATTTT. Amino acid sequence: CASSSASVSTDTQYF.

The V and J genes are TRBV2 and TRBJ1-5; 7 bases fit TRBD1. Germline V gene lookup returns CDR1 SNHLY and CDR2 FYNNEI. Trimming removed 7 bases from V and 4 bases from J; junction bases left unmatched: 4. CDR3 length: 13 amino acids. CDR3 in DNA: TGTGCCAGCACCTGGGACAGTAATCAGCCCCAGCATTTT. Encoded protein: CASTWDSNQPQHF.

The V gene is TRBV6-2 or TRBV6-3, the J gene TRBJ1-1; weak D call: TRBD1 (5 bases). The CDR3 covers 12 residues. The V gene's germline CDR1 is MNHEY and CDR2 SVGEGT. V was trimmed by 2 bases and J by 10 bases, leaving 11 bases between them. This CDR3 reads CASSYRGNGAFF. Here the CDR3 DNA reads TGTGCCAGCAGTTACCGGGGGAACGGAGCTTTCTTT.

The CDR3 protein is CASSLGASWTNEKLFF. CDR3 DNA sequence: TGCGCCAGCAGCCTAGGGGCCTCTTGGACTAATGAAAAACTGTTTTTT. The genes are TRBV4-3 and TRBJ1-4; the D gene is possibly TRBD1 (5 bases). Between the trimmed V and J ends, which lost 4 bases and 2 bases, there was a span of 14 bases. Per the germline V gene, CDR1 is LGHNA and CDR2 is YSLEER. The CDR3 is made up of 16 amino acids.

The chain employs TRBV5-1 and TRBJ1-2; 8 bases align to TRBD1. After removal of 5 bases from V and 7 bases from J, the junction contained 7 bases not matched to a gene. Germline CDR1 is SGHRS and CDR2 is YFSETQ. The CDR3 extends over 13 amino acids. The chain's CDR3 is CASSHDRGSGYTF. The DNA of the CDR3 is TGCGCCAGCAGTCACGACAGGGGTAGTGGCTACACCTTC.